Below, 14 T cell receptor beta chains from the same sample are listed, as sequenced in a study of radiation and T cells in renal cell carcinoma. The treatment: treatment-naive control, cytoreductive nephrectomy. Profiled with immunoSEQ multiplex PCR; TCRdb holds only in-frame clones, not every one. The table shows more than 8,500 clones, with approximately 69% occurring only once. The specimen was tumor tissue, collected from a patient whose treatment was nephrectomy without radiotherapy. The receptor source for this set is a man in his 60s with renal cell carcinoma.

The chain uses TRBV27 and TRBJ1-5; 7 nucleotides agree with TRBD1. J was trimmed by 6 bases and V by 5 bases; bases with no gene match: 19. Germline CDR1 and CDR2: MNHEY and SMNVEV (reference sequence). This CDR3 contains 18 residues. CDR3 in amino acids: CASSTKKSTGVVFQPQHF. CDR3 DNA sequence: TGTGCCAGCAGTACCAAAAAATCCACAGGGGTAGTCTTTCAGCCCCAGCATTTT.

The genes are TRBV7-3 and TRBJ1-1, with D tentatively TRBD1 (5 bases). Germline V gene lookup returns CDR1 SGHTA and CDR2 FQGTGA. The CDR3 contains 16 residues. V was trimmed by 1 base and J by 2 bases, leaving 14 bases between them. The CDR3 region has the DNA TGTGCCAGCAGCTTAATAGGAAAGGGACCCAACACTGAAGCTTTCTTT. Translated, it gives CASSLIGKGPNTEAFF.

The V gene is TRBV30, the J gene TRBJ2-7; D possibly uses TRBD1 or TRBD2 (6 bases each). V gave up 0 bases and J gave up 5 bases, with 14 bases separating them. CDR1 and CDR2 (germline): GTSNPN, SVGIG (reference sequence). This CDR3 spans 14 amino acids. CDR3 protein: CAWSVGPGANEQYF. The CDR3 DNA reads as TGTGCCTGGAGTGTAGGCCCGGGGGCGAACGAGCAGTACTTC.

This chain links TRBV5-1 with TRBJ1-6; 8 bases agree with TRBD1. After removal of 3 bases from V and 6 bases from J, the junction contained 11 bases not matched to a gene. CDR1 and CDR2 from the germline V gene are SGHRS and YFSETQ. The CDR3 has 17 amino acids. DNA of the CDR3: TGCGCCAGCAGCTATGGGCCGACAGGGGCGCTTAATTCACCCCTCCACTTT. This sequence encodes CASSYGPTGALNSPLHF.

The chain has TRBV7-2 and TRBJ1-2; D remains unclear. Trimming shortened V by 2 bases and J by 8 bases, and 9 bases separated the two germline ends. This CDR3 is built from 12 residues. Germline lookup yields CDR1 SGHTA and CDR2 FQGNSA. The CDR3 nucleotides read TGTGCCAGCAGCTTATACGGAGGGGGCTACACCTTC. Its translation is CASSLYGGGYTF.

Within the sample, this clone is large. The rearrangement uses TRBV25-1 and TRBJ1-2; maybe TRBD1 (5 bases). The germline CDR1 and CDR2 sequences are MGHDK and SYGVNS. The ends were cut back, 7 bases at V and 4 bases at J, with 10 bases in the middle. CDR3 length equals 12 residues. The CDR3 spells CASTAGSYGYTF. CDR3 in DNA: TGTGCCAGCACTGCAGGGAGCTATGGCTACACCTTC.

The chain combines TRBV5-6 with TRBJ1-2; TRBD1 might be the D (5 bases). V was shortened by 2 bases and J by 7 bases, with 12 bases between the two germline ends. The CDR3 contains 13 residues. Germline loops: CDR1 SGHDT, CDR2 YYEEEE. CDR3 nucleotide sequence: TGTGCCAGCAGCTTTGGCAGGGCGGCTGGCTACACCTTC. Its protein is CASSFGRAAGYTF.

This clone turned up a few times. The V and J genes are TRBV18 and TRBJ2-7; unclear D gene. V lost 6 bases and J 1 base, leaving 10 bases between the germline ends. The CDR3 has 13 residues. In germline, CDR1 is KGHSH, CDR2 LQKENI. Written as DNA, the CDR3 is TGTGCCAGCTCGCTAATACAATCCTACGAGCAGTACTTC. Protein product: CASSLIQSYEQYF.

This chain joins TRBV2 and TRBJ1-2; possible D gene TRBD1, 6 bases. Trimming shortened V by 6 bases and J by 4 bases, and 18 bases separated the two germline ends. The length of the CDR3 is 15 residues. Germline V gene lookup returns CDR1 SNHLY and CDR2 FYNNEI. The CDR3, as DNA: TGTGCCAGCAGAGGTGGACAGCGCCTTGGCTATGGCTACACCTTC. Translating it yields CASRGGQRLGYGYTF.

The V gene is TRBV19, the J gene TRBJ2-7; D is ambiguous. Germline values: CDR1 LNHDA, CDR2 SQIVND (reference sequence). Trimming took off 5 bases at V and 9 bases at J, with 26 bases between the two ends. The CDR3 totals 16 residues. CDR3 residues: CASSSLSAGMETGQYF. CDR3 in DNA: TGTGCCAGTAGTTCCCTCTCAGCAGGCATGGAGACGGGGCAGTACTTC. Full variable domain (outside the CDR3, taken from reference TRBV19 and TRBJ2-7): DGGITQSPKYLFRKEGQNVTLSCEQNLNHDAMYWYRQDPGQGLRLIYYSQIVNDFQKGDIAEGYSVSREKKESFPLTVTSAQKNPTAFYLCASSSLSAGMETGQYFGPGTRLTVT.

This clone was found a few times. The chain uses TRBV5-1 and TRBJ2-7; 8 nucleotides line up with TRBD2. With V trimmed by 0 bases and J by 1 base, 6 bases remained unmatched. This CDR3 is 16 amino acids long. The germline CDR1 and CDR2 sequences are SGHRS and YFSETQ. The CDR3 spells CASSLESGGSSYEQYF. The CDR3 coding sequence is TGCGCCAGCAGCTTGGAAAGCGGGGGCTCGTCCTACGAGCAGTACTTC.

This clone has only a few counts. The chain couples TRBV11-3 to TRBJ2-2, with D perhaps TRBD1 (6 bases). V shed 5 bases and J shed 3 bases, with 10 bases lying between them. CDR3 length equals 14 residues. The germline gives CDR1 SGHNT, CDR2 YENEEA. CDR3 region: CASSLGQYTGELFF. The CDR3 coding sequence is TGTGCCAGCAGCCTAGGACAGTACACCGGGGAGCTGTTTTTT. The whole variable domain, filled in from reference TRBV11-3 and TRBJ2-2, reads EAGVVQSPRYKIIEKKQPVAFWCNPISGHNTLYWYLQNLGQGPELLIRYENEEAVDDSQLPKDRFSAERLKGVDSTLKIQPAELGDSAVYLCASSLGQYTGELFFGEGSRLTVL.

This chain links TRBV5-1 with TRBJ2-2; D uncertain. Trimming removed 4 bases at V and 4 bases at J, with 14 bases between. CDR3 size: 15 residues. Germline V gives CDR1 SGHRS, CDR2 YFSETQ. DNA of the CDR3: TGCGCCAGCAGCGCACCTAGTGGGGTCACCGGGGAGCTGTTTTTT. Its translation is CASSAPSGVTGELFF.

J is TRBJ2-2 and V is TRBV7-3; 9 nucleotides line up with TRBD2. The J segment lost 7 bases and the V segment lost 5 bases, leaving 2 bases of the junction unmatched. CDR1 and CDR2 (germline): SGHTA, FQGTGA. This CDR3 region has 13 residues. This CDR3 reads CASSILAGGELFF. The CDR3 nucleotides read TGTGCCAGCAGCATACTAGCGGGCGGGGAGCTGTTTTTT. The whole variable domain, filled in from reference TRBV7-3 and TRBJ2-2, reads GAGVSQTPSNKVTEKGKYVELRCDPISGHTALYWYRQSLGQGPEFLIYFQGTGAADDSGLPNDRFFAVRPEGSVSTLKIQRTERGDSAVYLCASSILAGGELFFGEGSRLTVL.